This passage covers 21 T cell receptor beta chains from one sample sequenced in a study of T cells after yellow fever vaccination. TCRdb re-analysed the 5' RACE reads in MiXCR, keeping a single row per CDR3 protein. The sample records 250,000 or so distinct CDR3 sequences, around 6.7% being singletons. The material was CD4+ T cells sorted from PBMCs, obtained on the day of the yellow fever booster vaccination. These receptor sequences come from a man younger than 40 who received the YFV17D yellow fever vaccine.

The genes are TRBV5-4 and TRBJ1-6, with D tentatively TRBD1 (5 bases). Germline assignment: CDR1 SGHNT and CDR2 YYREEE (reference sequence). This CDR3 comprises 15 residues. The V and J ends lost 6 bases and 9 bases respectively, with 19 bases between them. The CDR3 loop is CASTRDRQMVSPLHF. In DNA, the CDR3 is TGTGCCAGCACAAGGGACCGACAGATGGTTTCACCCCTCCACTTT.

This clonotype was seen many times. The chain employs TRBV25-1 and TRBJ2-1, with 10 bases identical to TRBD1. The germline gives CDR1 MGHDK, CDR2 SYGVNS. Trimming removed 7 bases from V and 5 bases from J; junction bases left unmatched: 11. The CDR3 is 16 residues long. The CDR3 is CASISNTGQGNNEQFF. For the CDR3, the DNA is TGTGCCAGCATATCCAATACGGGACAGGGGAACAATGAGCAGTTCTTC.

This clonotype was counted ten times or more. V gene TRBV24-1 combines with J gene TRBJ2-1, with D perhaps assigned TRBD1 or TRBD2 (5 bases each). Trimming took 9 bases from V and 8 from J, leaving 10 bases between them. The germline gives CDR1 KGHDR, CDR2 SFDVKD. This CDR3 spans 11 amino acids. The chain's CDR3 is CATGDGDEQFF. CDR3 coding DNA: TGTGCCACCGGGGACGGTGATGAGCAGTTCTTC.

The chain links TRBV10-3 to TRBJ2-1; 9 bases are shared with TRBD1. This CDR3 contains 14 residues. Trimming removed 6 bases from V and 3 bases from J; junction bases left unmatched: 3. From germline, CDR1 is ENHRY and CDR2 SYGVKD. In DNA form, the CDR3 reads TGTGCCATCAGGTCGGGACAGGGCTACAATGAGCAGTTCTTC. Amino acid sequence: CAIRSGQGYNEQFF.

This clonotype has more than one count but fewer than ten. V and J are TRBV27 and TRBJ2-7, with 8 bases identical to TRBD1. This CDR3 spans 14 amino acids. J was trimmed by 4 bases and V by 7 bases; bases with no gene match: 9. Germline V gene sequence: CDR1 MNHEY, CDR2 SMNVEV (reference sequence). The CDR3 spells CASMQGTGLYEQYF. The DNA for the CDR3 is TGTGCCAGCATGCAGGGGACAGGTCTTTACGAGCAGTACTTC.

The chain links TRBV20-1 to TRBJ1-1; tentative D call: TRBD1 (6 bases). The CDR3 sequence is 14 residues long. The V gene lost 4 bases and the J gene lost 4 bases, with 16 bases spanning the gap. The germline V gene has CDR1 DFQATT and CDR2 SNEGSKA (reference sequence). The CDR3 region is CSANRQGPSTEAFF. CDR3 nucleotides: TGCAGTGCTAACCGCCAGGGGCCTAGCACTGAAGCTTTCTTT.

This chain connects TRBV30 to TRBJ2-3; 9 positions agree with TRBD1. Per germline, CDR1 GTSNPN and CDR2 SVGIG (reference sequence). V lost 5 bases, J lost 2 bases, and 5 bases stayed unmatched. This CDR3 has 14 residues. The CDR3 nucleotides are TGTGCCTGGGGACAGGGGCTTAACACAGATACGCAGTATTTT. This encodes CAWGQGLNTDTQYF.

This clonotype showed up just a few times. The DNA for the CDR3 is TGTGCCAGCAGTCCACAACGAGCCTTCAAGGGCGAAGCTTTCTTT. It specifies CASSPQRAFKGEAFF. The J gene is TRBJ1-1, the V gene TRBV27; D not resolved. The germline V and J ends were trimmed by 5 bases and 8 bases, with 21 bases remaining between them. The V gene's germline CDR1 is MNHEY and CDR2 SMNVEV (reference sequence). There are 15 residues in the CDR3.

This clonotype was counted a few times. V is TRBV7-2 and J is TRBJ2-7; D not resolved. The CDR3 length is 13 residues. Per germline, CDR1 SGHTA and CDR2 FQGNSA. V shed 4 bases and J shed 0 bases, with 7 bases lying between them. The CDR3 is CASSSSSSYEQYF. CDR3 nucleotides: TGTGCCAGCAGCTCGTCCAGCTCCTACGAGCAGTACTTC.

The chain recombines TRBV20-1 with TRBJ2-3, with D perhaps TRBD1 (5 bases). V was trimmed by 2 bases and J by 14 bases, leaving 17 bases between them. The length of the CDR3 is 12 residues. Germline values: CDR1 DFQATT, CDR2 SNEGSKA (reference sequence). CDR3 sequence reads: CSARQGAELGYF. The CDR3, as DNA: TGCAGTGCTAGACAAGGGGCAGAACTGGGGTATTTT.

The sample holds a few counts of this clonotype. The chain combines TRBV25-1 with TRBJ2-2; TRBD2 matches 9 bases. Germline assignment: CDR1 MGHDK and CDR2 SYGVNS. This CDR3 is built from 16 residues. J was trimmed by 5 bases and V by 1 base; bases with no gene match: 5. The CDR3 is CASSESGTSGTGELFF. The CDR3 region has the DNA TGTGCCAGCAGTGAATCTGGAACTAGCGGGACCGGGGAGCTGTTTTTT.

This chain connects TRBV12-3 or TRBV12-4 to TRBJ2-3, with D tentatively TRBD1 (5 bases). Trimming left V 0 bases short and J 3 bases short, with 10 bases between. The CDR3 length is 15 residues. CDR3 in amino acids: CASSLAAGRTDTQYF. DNA for the CDR3: TGTGCCAGCAGTTTAGCGGCAGGGCGGACAGATACGCAGTATTTT.

The chain has TRBV5-6 and TRBJ2-1; D remains unclear. The CDR3 consists of 15 residues. Germline V gives CDR1 SGHDT, CDR2 YYEEEE. V was clipped by 4 bases and J by 0 bases, with 11 bases between them. The CDR3 loop is CASSPITSSYNEQFF. CDR3 sequence (DNA): TGTGCCAGCAGCCCTATTACGAGCTCCTACAATGAGCAGTTCTTC.

This clonotype was detected many times. CDR3: CASSQDLPRGYNEQFF. CDR3 nucleotides: TGTGCCAGCAGCCAAGATCTACCACGGGGCTACAATGAGCAGTTCTTC. The chain joins TRBV3-1 to TRBJ2-1, with a possible D match to TRBD2 (5 bases). The CDR3 spans 16 residues. Germline V gene lookup returns CDR1 LGHDT and CDR2 YNNKEL (reference sequence). V was shortened by 0 bases and J by 3 bases, with 12 bases between the two germline ends.

The V call is TRBV18, the J call TRBJ2-7; D is unclear. The CDR3 runs to 12 residues. V was cut by 2 bases and J by 10 bases, with 12 bases left in between. The V gene's germline CDR1 is KGHSH and CDR2 LQKENI. The DNA for the CDR3 is TGTGCCAGCTCACCAGAGAAGGCAGACCAGTACTTC. Translating gives CASSPEKADQYF. Full variable domain (rest looked up from reference TRBV18 and TRBJ2-7): NAGVMQNPRHLVRRRGQEARLRCSPMKGHSHVYWYRQLPEEGLKFMVYLQKENIIDESGMPKERFSAEFPKEGPSILRIQQVVRGDSAAYFCASSPEKADQYFGPGTRLTVT.

CDR3 in amino acids: CASSFVSGRNEKLFF. For the CDR3, the DNA is TGTGCCAGCAGCTTTGTAAGCGGGCGCAATGAAAAACTGTTTTTT. This chain links TRBV7-2 with TRBJ1-4; D is unclear. Trimming took off 3 bases at V and 5 bases at J, with 13 bases between the two ends. Per the germline V gene, CDR1 is SGHTA and CDR2 is FQGNSA. This CDR3 region has 15 residues.

The sample holds a few counts of this clonotype. The V and J genes are TRBV7-3 and TRBJ2-1; D remains unclear. V was shortened by 5 bases and J by 4 bases, with 9 bases between the two germline ends. The CDR3 is 13 amino acids. In germline, CDR1 is SGHTA, CDR2 FQGTGA. In DNA, the CDR3 is TGTGCCAGCAGCAGAGGCCGGTACAATGAGCAGTTCTTC. Its translation is CASSRGRYNEQFF.

This clonotype was recorded at least ten times. The chain recombines TRBV20-1 with TRBJ2-5, with 11 bases that match TRBD2. J was trimmed by 2 bases and V by 5 bases; bases with no gene match: 7. CDR3 size: 15 residues. Germline assignment: CDR1 DFQATT and CDR2 SNEGSKA (reference sequence). The CDR3 DNA follows: TGCAGTGCTTCCAGACTAGCGGGAACACAAGAGACCCAGTACTTC. Translation: CSASRLAGTQETQYF.

The chain's CDR3 is CASRTSGAYEQYF. DNA of the CDR3: TGTGCCAGCAGAACTAGCGGAGCCTACGAGCAGTACTTC. This chain joins TRBV6-2 or TRBV6-3 and TRBJ2-7; 8 nucleotides line up with TRBD2. CDR3 length equals 13 residues. Per germline, CDR1 MNHEY and CDR2 SVGEGT. With 6 bases clipped from V and 2 bases from J, the junction kept 3 bases outside the gene matches.

This clonotype was picked up many times. CDR3 coding DNA: TGCGCCAGCAGCTTCAGGGCCCGAACGCTGGAGACCCAGTACTTC. The encoded protein is CASSFRARTLETQYF. The V gene is TRBV5-1, the J gene TRBJ2-5; possibly TRBD1 for D (5 bases). Germline V gene lookup returns CDR1 SGHRS and CDR2 YFSETQ. The V and J ends lost 2 bases and 5 bases respectively, with 16 bases between them. There are 15 residues in the CDR3. Using reference TRBV5-1 and TRBJ2-5 for the parts outside the CDR3, the full variable domain is KAGVTQTPRYLIKTRGQQVTLSCSPISGHRSVSWYQQTPGQGLQFLFEYFSETQRNKGNFPGRFSGRQFSNSRSEMNVSTLELGDSALYLCASSFRARTLETQYFGPGTRLLVL.

The V call is TRBV6-5, the J call TRBJ1-2; possible D gene TRBD1, 5 bases. The length of the CDR3 is 14 residues. Germline V gene lookup returns CDR1 MNHEY and CDR2 SVGAGI. Trimming pared 4 bases from V and 5 bases from J, leaving 14 bases between. The CDR3 coding sequence is TGTGCCAGCAGTTCCACCGGGACCTATTATGGCTACACCTTC. Its protein is CASSSTGTYYGYTF.